A selection of T cell receptor beta chains follows, all from one sample in a study of beta chain features in type 1 diabetes. Repertoires were generated with immunoSEQ multiplex PCR, while TCRdb's copy carries only in-frame clones and drops some. The data contain hundreds of thousands of clones, roughly an eighth of them singletons. Sample: naive CD4+ T cells from blood. These receptor sequences come from a man aged 18 to 29 with type 1 diabetes. Both conserved end residues are trimmed from each CDR3. D genes are given only for firm matches. Some rows have no size entry. The others give once, few or many, or a class for an expanded clone.

D,V,size,CDR3
.,TRBV2,few,ASSVSVVTGSPLH
.,TRBV2,.,ASNLGALGQPQH
.,TRBV30,.,AWTWGQGQPQH
.,TRBV2,few,ASSEEATVAGELF
.,TRBV7-3,.,ASSSGGRPGGDTQY
.,TRBV29-1,few,SVQENEQF
.,TRBV2,few,ASSPRTGELF
.,TRBV18,.,ASSPAAEAEAF
TRBD1,TRBV25-1,.,ASSEPGGLTGNTIY
.,TRBV18,.,ASSTFREAGELF
.,TRBV29-1,few,SVRDTPWSTDTQY
.,TRBV5-6,.,ASSPQAHEQF
.,TRBV6-5,.,ASSKTGVLGYT
.,TRBV19,.,ASSMGVQNTEAF
.,TRBV30,few,AWSEGGAGANVLT
.,TRBV5-1,.,ASSLRSPGDGYT
TRBD1,TRBV12-5,.,ASGFSTGDNEQF
.,TRBV30,.,AWSVLRQAEKLF
.,TRBV30,.,AWGRDSPLH
TRBD2,TRBV5-1,few,ASRETLAGVQETQY
.,TRBV6-1,few,ASSEAASPLH
.,TRBV11-3,.,ASSAYSGGYNEQF
.,TRBV6-5,.,ASSYSREDQPQH
.,TRBV4-1,.,ASSQEEISSYNEQF
TRBD2,TRBV18,.,ASSPRGGDNEQF
TRBD1,TRBV30,.,AWRGTGEDTEAF
.,TRBV4-1,.,ASSQGSTNTGELF